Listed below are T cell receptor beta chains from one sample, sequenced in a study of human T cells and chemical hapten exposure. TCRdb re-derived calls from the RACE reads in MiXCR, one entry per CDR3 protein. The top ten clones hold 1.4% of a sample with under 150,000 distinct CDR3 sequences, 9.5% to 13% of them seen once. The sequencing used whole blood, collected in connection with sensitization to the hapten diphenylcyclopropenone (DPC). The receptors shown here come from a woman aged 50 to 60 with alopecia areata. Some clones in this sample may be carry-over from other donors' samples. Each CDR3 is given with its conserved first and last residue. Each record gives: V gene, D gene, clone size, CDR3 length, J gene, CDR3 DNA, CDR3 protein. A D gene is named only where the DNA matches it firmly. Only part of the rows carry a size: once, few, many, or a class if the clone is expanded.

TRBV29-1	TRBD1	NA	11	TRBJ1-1	TGCAGCGGTGGACAGGGACCTGAAGCTTTCTTT	CSGGQGPEAFF
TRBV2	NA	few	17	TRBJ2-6	TGTGCCAGCAGTGACCAAAGGGGACTCTCTGGGGCCAACGTCCTGACTTTC	CASSDQRGLSGANVLTF
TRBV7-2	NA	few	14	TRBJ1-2	TGTGCCAGCAGCACCCCCTTAGGCACCTATGGCTACACCTTC	CASSTPLGTYGYTF
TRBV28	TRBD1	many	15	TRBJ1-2	TGTGCCAGCAGTTCCCAAAAGGGGACAGATTATGGCTACACCTTC	CASSSQKGTDYGYTF
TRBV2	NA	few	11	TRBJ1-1	TGTGCCAGCGAATTGAACACTGAAGCTTTCTTT	CASELNTEAFF
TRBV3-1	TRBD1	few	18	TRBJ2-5	TGTGCCAGCAGCCGTCGGGGGACAGGGGGCTCCGTAGGGGAGACCCAGTACTTC	CASSRRGTGGSVGETQYF
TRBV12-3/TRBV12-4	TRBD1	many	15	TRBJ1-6	TGTGCCAGCAGCCCCGGGACAGGATATAATTCACCCCTCCACTTT	CASSPGTGYNSPLHF
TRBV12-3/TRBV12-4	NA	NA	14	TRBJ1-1	TGTGCCAGCAGTTTTGACGGGAGGAACACTGAAGCTTTCTTT	CASSFDGRNTEAFF
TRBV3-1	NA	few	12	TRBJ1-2	TGTGCCAGCAGCCTTCGCAGGGGCGGCTACACCTTC	CASSLRRGGYTF
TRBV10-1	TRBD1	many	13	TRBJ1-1	TGCGCCAGCAGGTTGGGACAGGGGACTGAAGCTTTCTTT	CASRLGQGTEAFF
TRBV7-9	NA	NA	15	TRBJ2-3	TGTGCCAGCAGCTTAGATGAACGGGGGCCAGATACGCAGTATTTT	CASSLDERGPDTQYF
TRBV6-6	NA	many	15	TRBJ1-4	TGTGCCAGCAGAGACGCCGGGACGGCTAATGAAAAACTGTTTTTT	CASRDAGTANEKLFF
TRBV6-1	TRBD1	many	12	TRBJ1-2	TGTGCCAGCCAGACAGGGAACTATGGCTACACCTTC	CASQTGNYGYTF
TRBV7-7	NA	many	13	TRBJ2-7	TGTGCCAGCAGCTTATCGACAGACTACGAGCAGTACTTC	CASSLSTDYEQYF
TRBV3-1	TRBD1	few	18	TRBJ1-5	TGTGCCAGCAGCCAAGACCCGACAGGGGAGGGGAGCAATCAGCCCCAGCATTTT	CASSQDPTGEGSNQPQHF
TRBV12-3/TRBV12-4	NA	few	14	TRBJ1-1	TGTGCCAGCAGGGGAGAGGGGTACAGCGGTGGAGCTTTCTTT	CASRGEGYSGGAFF
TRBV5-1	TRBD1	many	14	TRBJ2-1	TGCGCCAGCAGCTTTCGGGACAGGGGCGATGAGCAGTTCTTC	CASSFRDRGDEQFF
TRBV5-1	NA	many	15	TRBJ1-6	TGCGCCAGCAGCTTGGATTCGGCCTATAATTCACCCCTCCACTTT	CASSLDSAYNSPLHF
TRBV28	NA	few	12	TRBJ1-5	TGTGCCAGCAGCAGGGAGTCTCAGCCCCAGCATTTT	CASSRESQPQHF
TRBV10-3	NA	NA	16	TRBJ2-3	TGTGCCATCAGTCCCGCCAAAACGGCGAGCACAGATACGCAGTATTTT	CAISPAKTASTDTQYF
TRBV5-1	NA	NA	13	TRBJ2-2	TGCGCCAGCAGCTTTACCGCGACCGGGGAGCTGTTTTTT	CASSFTATGELFF
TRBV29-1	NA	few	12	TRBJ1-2	TGCAGCGTTGAAAGGCAGGGGTTTGGCTACACCTTC	CSVERQGFGYTF
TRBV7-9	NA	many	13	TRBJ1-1	TGTGCCAGCAGCCGCTCTGGGGACGCTGAAGCTTTCTTT	CASSRSGDAEAFF
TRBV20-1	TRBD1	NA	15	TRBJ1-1	TGCAGTGCTAGACCGACAGGGAAGTTGAACACTGAAGCTTTCTTT	CSARPTGKLNTEAFF
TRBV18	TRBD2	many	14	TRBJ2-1	TGTGCCAGCTCACCACGGACTAGCGAAAATGAGCAGTTCTTC	CASSPRTSENEQFF
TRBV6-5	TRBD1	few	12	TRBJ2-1	TGTGCCAGCAGTCCCCACCAGGGGGTCGTGTTCTTC	CASSPHQGVVFF
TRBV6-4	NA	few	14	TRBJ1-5	TGTGCCAGCAGTGAATTTTCTAGCAATCAGCCCCAGCATTTT	CASSEFSSNQPQHF
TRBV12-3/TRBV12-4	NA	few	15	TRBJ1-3	TGTGCCAGCAGTTGGTTCGGGGGAGCTGGAAACACCATATATTTT	CASSWFGGAGNTIYF
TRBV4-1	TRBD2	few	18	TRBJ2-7	TGCGCCAGCAGCCAAGATGCCAGTCCAGGTAGCGGGGCTAGGGAGCAGTACTTC	CASSQDASPGSGAREQYF
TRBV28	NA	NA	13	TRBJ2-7	TGTGCCAGCAGTTTCGTCGTTCCCTACGAGCAGTACTTC	CASSFVVPYEQYF
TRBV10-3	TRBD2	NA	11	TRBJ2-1	TGTGCCACCGACGGACTAGCCCGGCAGTTCTTC	CATDGLARQFF
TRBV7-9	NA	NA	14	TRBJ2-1	TGTGCCAGCAGCTTAGCGGGGTTGGTTGGTGAGCAGTTCTTC	CASSLAGLVGEQFF
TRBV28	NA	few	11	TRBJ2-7	TGTGCCACCGTCAGGGACTACGAGCAGTACTTC	CATVRDYEQYF
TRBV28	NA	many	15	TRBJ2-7	TGTGCCAGCAGTTTTCTGGCGGGGAAACTTTACGAGCAGTACTTC	CASSFLAGKLYEQYF
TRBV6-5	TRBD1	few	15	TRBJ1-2	TGTGCCAGCAGTTACTCCCCGACAGGGGCAAGGTACTACACCTTC	CASSYSPTGARYYTF
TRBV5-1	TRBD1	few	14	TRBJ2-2	TGCGCCAGCAGCGTACCAGGGGGTCCCGGGGAGCTGTTTTTT	CASSVPGGPGELFF
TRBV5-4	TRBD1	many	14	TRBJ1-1	TGTGCCAGCAGCACCGGACAGGACCACACTGAAGCTTTCTTT	CASSTGQDHTEAFF